The 6 T cell receptor beta chains presented below share a single source sample, sequenced in a study of beta chain features in type 1 diabetes. All of the isolated RNA was reverse transcribed, so expressed TCRB transcripts were sequenced. Generated by immunoSEQ multiplex PCR, the TCRdb table keeps only in-frame clones and is missing some. The sample has 450,000 to 600,000 clones; approximately 30% are singletons. Sequencing used naive CD4+ T cells from blood. Receptors originate from a young man in good health.

This clone was observed a handful of times. V gene TRBV7-2 combines with J gene TRBJ2-7, with D unresolved. This CDR3 has 18 residues. The V end was cut by 1 base, the J end by 0 bases, with 19 bases between. Germline V gene lookup returns CDR1 SGHTA and CDR2 FQGNSA. The CDR3 loop reads CASSLVSRVGMSSYEQYF. The DNA of the CDR3 is TGTGCCAGCAGCTTAGTTAGTCGGGTGGGCATGAGCTCCTACGAGCAGTACTTC.

As to this clone: This sample also contains other DNA sequences that code for the same CDR3. This chain uses TRBV30 with TRBJ1-1; D call uncertain. Trimming cost V 0 bases and J 1 base, with 6 bases left between them. Germline CDR1 reads GTSNPN; CDR2 reads SVGIG (reference sequence). The CDR3 has 13 amino acids. CDR3 sequence reads: CAWSVSWNTEAFF. The DNA of the CDR3 is TGTGCCTGGAGTGTATCCTGGAACACTGAAGCTTTCTTT.

This clone appeared a few times. The gene calls are TRBV5-1 and TRBJ2-3; D not certain. This CDR3 region has 14 residues. Germline CDR1 SGHRS, CDR2 YFSETQ. The V gene lost 4 bases and the J gene lost 3 bases, with 12 bases spanning the gap. CDR3 protein: CASSLLSETDTQYF. CDR3 bases: TGCGCCAGCAGCCTACTAAGCGAGACAGATACGCAGTATTTT.

This clone has just a few counts. The chain couples TRBV28 to TRBJ1-2; 8 bases are a match to TRBD1. After removal of 2 bases from V and 0 bases from J, the junction contained 2 bases not matched to a gene. The germline V gene encodes CDR1 MDHEN and CDR2 SYDVKM. The CDR3 loop spans 15 amino acids. In DNA form, the CDR3 reads TGTGCCAGCAGTTTACCGGGACAGGCTAACTATGGCTACACCTTC. Translating gives CASSLPGQANYGYTF.

The J gene is TRBJ2-3, the V gene TRBV7-8; TRBD2 is a possible D gene (6 bases). Germline lookup yields CDR1 SGHVS and CDR2 FQNEAQ. The CDR3 is made up of 15 amino acids. V lost 6 bases and J 4 bases, leaving 17 bases between the germline ends. The CDR3 bases are TGTGCCAGCAGTTCCCCTTGGGGAGGCCCAGATACGCAGTATTTT. It translates to CASSSPWGGPDTQYF.

This clone was seen just once. The chain has TRBV11-2 and TRBJ2-1; D gene ambiguous. Deletions cut 6 bases from V and 11 bases from J, with 17 bases between. Per germline, CDR1 SGHAT and CDR2 FQNNGV. The CDR3 spans 13 residues. CDR3 DNA sequence: TGTGCCAGCAGTTTTTACGAGACCCGGAAGCAGTTCTTC. Its translation is CASSFYETRKQFF.